Included here is one T cell receptor beta chain sequence, with context. Its target is not known. Here immunoSEQ multiplex PCR was the method, and the copy in TCRdb shows in-frame clones only, minus some. The data show 80,000 to 100,000 clones, roughly nine tenths seen once. These data come from a study of graft-versus-host responses after intestinal transplantation. Study in general: Anti-thymocyte globulin induction, then tacrolimus and steroids for two to four years, went to all recipients.

The receptor's source is a human donor who received an intestinal transplant. Sequencing used unstimulated CD4+ T cells sorted from spleen or lymph node cells, obtained before intestinal transplant.

CDR3 residues: CASSQDRGRTGELFF. The CDR3 DNA is TGCGCCAGCAGCCAAGACAGGGGAAGGACCGGGGAGCTGTTTTTT. The chain is built from TRBV5-1 and TRBJ2-2; 8 nucleotides match TRBD1. Losses at the gene ends were 4 bases for V and 5 bases for J; bases not matched to a gene: 7. This CDR3 has 15 amino acids. Germline CDR1 reads SGHRS; CDR2 reads YFSETQ.